The source of this TCR beta chain is a study of Ad26.COV2.S vaccination and SARS-CoV-2 variants. Repertoires were generated with immunoSEQ multiplex PCR, while TCRdb's copy carries only in-frame clones and drops some. Of some 330,000 clones listed, almost 90% are singletons. Germline-derived CDR1 and CDR2 are SGHAT and FQNNGV. V was pared by 2 bases and J by 2 bases, with 0 bases between. This CDR3 is 12 amino acids long. Stated treatment: over 15 received Ad26.COV2.S at low or high dose, single or two shots; about 5 received placebo; per-sample allocation not given. Repertoires come from day 63 after the first vaccine or placebo injection.

The sequenced sample was peripheral blood, obtained in a trial of Ad26.COV2.S vaccine versus placebo. The rearrangement uses TRBV11-2 and TRBJ1-4, with D hard to call. The TCR originated in a person between 18 and 60 years old who received the Ad26.COV2.S COVID-19 vaccine or a placebo. In nucleotides, the CDR3 is TGTGCCAGCAGCTTAACTAATGAAAAACTGTTTTTT. Its translation: CASSLTNEKLFF.